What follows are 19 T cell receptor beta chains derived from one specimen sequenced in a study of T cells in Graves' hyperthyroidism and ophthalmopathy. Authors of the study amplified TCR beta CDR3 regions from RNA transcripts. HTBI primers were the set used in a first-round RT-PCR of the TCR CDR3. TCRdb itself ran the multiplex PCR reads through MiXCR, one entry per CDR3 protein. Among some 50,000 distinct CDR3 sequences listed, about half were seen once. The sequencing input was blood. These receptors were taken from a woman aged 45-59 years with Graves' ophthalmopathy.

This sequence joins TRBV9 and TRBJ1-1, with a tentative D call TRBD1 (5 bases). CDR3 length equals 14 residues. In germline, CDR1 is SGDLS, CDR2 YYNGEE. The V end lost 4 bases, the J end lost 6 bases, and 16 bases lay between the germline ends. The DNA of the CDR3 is TGTGCCAGCAGCACCGAAAATCGGGGCGCTGAAGCTTTCTTT. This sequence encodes CASSTENRGAEAFF.

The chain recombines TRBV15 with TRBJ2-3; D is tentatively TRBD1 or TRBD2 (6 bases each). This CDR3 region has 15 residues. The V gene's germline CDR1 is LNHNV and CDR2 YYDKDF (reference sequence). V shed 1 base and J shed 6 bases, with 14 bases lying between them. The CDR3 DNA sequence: TGTGCCACCAGCAGAGGGGGGGCGGAAGAGGATACGCAGTATTTT. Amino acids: CATSRGGAEEDTQYF. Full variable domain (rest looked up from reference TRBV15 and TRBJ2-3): DAMVIQNPRYQVTQFGKPVTLSCSQTLNHNVMYWYQQKSSQAPKLLFHYYDKDFNNEADTPDNFQSRRPNTSFCFLDIRSPGLGDTAMYLCATSRGGAEEDTQYFGPGTRLTVL.

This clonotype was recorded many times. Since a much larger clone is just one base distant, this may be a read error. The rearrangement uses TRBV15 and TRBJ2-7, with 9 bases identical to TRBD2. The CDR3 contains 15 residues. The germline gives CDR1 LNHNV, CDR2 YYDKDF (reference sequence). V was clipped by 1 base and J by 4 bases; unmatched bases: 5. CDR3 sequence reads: CATSRATSGAYEQYF. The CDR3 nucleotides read TGTGCCACCAGCAGAGCGACTAGCGGAGCGTACGAGCAGTACTTC.

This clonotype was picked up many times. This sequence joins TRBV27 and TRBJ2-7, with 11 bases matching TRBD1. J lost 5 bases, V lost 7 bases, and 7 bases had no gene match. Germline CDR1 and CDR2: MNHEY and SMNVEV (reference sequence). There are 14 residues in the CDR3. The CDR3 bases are TGTGCCAGCACACCTGGACAGGGGGCAGACGAGCAGTACTTC. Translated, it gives CASTPGQGADEQYF.

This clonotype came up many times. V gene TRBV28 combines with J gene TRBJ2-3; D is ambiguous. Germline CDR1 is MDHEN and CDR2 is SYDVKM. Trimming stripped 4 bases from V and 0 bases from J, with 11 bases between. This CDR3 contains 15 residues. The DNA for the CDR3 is TGTGCCAGCAGTTCACGCCAGGAGAGCACAGATACGCAGTATTTT. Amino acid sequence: CASSSRQESTDTQYF.

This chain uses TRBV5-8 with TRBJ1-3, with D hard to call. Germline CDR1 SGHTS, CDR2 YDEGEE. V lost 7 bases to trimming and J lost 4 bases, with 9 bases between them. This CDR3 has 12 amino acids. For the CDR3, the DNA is TGTGCCAGCCGGAACAGAGGAAACACCATATATTTT. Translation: CASRNRGNTIYF. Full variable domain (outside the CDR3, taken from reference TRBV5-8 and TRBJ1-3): EAGVTQSPTHLIKTRGQQATLRCSPISGHTSVYWYQQALGLGLQFLLWYDEGEERNRGNFPPRFSGRQFPNYSSELNVNALELEDSALYLCASRNRGNTIYFGEGSWLTVV.

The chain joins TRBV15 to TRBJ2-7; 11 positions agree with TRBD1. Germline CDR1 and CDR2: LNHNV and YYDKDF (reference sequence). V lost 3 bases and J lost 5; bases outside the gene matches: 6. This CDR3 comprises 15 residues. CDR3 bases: TGTGCCACCAGCAGTGCGGGACAGGGGGACCACGAGCAGTACTTC. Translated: CATSSAGQGDHEQYF.

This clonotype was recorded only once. The chain's CDR3 is CASTRLAEEQFF. The CDR3 coding sequence is TGTGCCAGCACTAGACTAGCCGAAGAGCAGTTCTTC. The V and J genes are TRBV7-2 and TRBJ2-1, with 7 bases that match TRBD2. Per the germline V gene, CDR1 is SGHTA and CDR2 is FQGNSA. The CDR3 consists of 12 residues. V dropped 7 bases and J dropped 10; count of bases not matched to a gene: 7.

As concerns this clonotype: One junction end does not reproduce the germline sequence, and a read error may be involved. In nucleotides, the CDR3 is TGCAGTGCCAGAGGCGGGACTTTAAGCAATCAGCCCCAGCATTTT. It yields the protein CSARGGTLSNQPQHF. The chain carries TRBV20-1 and TRBJ1-5; D possibly corresponds to TRBD1 (5 bases). CDR1 DFQATT and CDR2 SNEGSKA come from the germline V gene (reference sequence). The length of the CDR3 is 15 residues.

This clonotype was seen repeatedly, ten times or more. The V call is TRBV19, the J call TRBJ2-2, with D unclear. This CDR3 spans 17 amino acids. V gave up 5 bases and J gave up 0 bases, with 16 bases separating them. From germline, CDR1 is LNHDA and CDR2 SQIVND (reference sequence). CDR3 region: CASSPGPFETNTGELFF. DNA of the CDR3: TGTGCCAGTAGTCCTGGTCCATTTGAAACGAACACCGGGGAGCTGTTTTTT.

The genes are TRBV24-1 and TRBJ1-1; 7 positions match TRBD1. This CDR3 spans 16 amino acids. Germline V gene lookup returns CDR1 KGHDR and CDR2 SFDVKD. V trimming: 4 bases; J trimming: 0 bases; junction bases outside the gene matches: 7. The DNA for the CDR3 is TGTGCCACCAGTGACCGAGGACAGGCGATGAACACTGAAGCTTTCTTT. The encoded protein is CATSDRGQAMNTEAFF.

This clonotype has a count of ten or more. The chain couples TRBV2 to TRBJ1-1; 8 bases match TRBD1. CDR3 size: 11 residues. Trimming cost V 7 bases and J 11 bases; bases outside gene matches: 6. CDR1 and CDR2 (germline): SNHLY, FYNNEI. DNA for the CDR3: TGTGCCAGCAAAAAGGACAGGGTGGCTTTCTTT. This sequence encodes CASKKDRVAFF.

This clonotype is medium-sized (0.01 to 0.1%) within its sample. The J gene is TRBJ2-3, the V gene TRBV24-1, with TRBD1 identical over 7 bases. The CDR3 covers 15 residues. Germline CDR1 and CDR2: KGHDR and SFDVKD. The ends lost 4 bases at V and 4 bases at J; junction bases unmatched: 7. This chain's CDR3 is CATSDPRTGADTQYF. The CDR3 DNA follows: TGTGCCACCAGTGACCCTAGGACAGGCGCAGATACGCAGTATTTT.

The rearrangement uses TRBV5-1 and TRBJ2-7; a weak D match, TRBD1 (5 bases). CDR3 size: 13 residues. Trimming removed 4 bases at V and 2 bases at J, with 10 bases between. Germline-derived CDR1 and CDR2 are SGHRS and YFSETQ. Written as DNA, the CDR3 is TGCGCCAGCAGCCCCAAGGGGACCTACGAGCAGTACTTC. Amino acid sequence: CASSPKGTYEQYF.

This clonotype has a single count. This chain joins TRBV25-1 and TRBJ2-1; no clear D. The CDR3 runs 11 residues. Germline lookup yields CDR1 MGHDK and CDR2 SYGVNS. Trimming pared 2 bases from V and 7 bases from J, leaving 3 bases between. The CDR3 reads CASSEGNEQFF. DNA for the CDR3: TGTGCCAGCAGTGAAGGGAATGAGCAGTTCTTC.

The CDR3 is CASTGGLAGEGDTQYF. The CDR3 nucleotides read TGTGCCAGTACGGGCGGACTAGCGGGAGAGGGAGATACGCAGTATTTT. The J gene is TRBJ2-3, the V gene TRBV19; 13 bases fit TRBD2. The germline CDR1 and CDR2 sequences are LNHDA and SQIVND (reference sequence). The length of the CDR3 is 16 residues. V trimming: 7 bases; J trimming: 5 bases; junction bases outside the gene matches: 9.

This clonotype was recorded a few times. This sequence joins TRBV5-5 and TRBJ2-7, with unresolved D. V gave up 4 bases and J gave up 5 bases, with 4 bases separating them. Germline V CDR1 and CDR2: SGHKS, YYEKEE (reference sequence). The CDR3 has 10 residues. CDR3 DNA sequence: TGTGCCAGCAGCGTGAACGAGCAGTACTTC. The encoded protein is CASSVNEQYF.

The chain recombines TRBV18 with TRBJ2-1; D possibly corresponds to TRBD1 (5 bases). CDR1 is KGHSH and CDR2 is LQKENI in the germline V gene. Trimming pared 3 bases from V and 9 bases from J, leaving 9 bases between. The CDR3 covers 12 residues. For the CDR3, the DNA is TGTGCCAGCTCACCCCTTGACAGTGAGCAGTTCTTC. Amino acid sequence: CASSPLDSEQFF. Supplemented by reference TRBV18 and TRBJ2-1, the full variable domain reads NAGVMQNPRHLVRRRGQEARLRCSPMKGHSHVYWYRQLPEEGLKFMVYLQKENIIDESGMPKERFSAEFPKEGPSILRIQQVVRGDSAAYFCASSPLDSEQFFGPGTRLTVL.

In DNA form, the CDR3 reads TGTGCCAGCAGCGCCAGGGCCATGAACACTGAGCAGTTCTTC. Amino acids: CASSARAMNTEQFF. The chain uses TRBV9 and TRBJ2-1, with D maybe TRBD1 (5 bases). Germline-derived CDR1 and CDR2 are SGDLS and YYNGEE. The V gene lost 3 bases and the J gene lost 9 bases, with 16 bases spanning the gap. CDR3 length equals 14 residues.